These 27 T cell receptor beta chains were all obtained from the same sample, sequenced in a study of blood T cell repertoires in COVID-19. Sequenced by immunoSEQ multiplex PCR; TCRdb stores in-frame clones only, minus some. The sample has under 15,000 clones; around 80% are singletons. The sequencing input was peripheral blood. These receptors originate from a human donor in a cohort sampled during active COVID-19.

The V and J genes are TRBV5-4 and TRBJ2-7, with TRBD2 identical over 10 bases. V lost 4 bases and J lost 7; bases outside the gene matches: 14. The CDR3 covers 16 residues. CDR1 SGHNT and CDR2 YYREEE come from the germline V gene (reference sequence). CDR3 sequence reads: CASSLGGLAGASEQYF. Written as DNA, the CDR3 is TGTGCCAGCAGCCTCGGGGGTCTAGCGGGGGCCTCTGAGCAGTACTTC.

CDR3 loop: CASSLQAYNEQFF. CDR3 DNA: TGTGCCAGCAGTTTGCAGGCCTACAATGAGCAGTTCTTC. The rearrangement joins TRBV12-3 or TRBV12-4 to TRBJ2-1, with D hard to call. CDR3 size: 13 residues. V lost 3 bases to trimming and J lost 2 bases, with 5 bases between them.

Sample share makes this clone medium-sized. The CDR3 region has the DNA TGTGCCTGGAGAAGGGCCGACAGGGAGAACACTGAAGCTTTCTTT. It translates to CAWRRADRENTEAFF. The chain carries TRBV30 and TRBJ1-1; 7 bases line up with TRBD1. Germline loops: CDR1 GTSNPN, CDR2 SVGIG (reference sequence). The CDR3 is 15 residues long. Losses at the gene ends were 3 bases for V and 1 base for J; bases not matched to a gene: 8.

This sequence joins TRBV5-4 and TRBJ1-1, with D perhaps TRBD1 (6 bases). The V end was cut by 4 bases, the J end by 5 bases, with 15 bases between. The CDR3 is 14 residues long. Germline loops: CDR1 SGHNT, CDR2 YYREEE (reference sequence). CDR3 in amino acids: CASSLTRGGTEAFF. For the CDR3, the DNA is TGTGCCAGCAGCCTGACGAGGGGGGGAACTGAAGCTTTCTTT.

The J gene is TRBJ2-7, the V gene TRBV5-1, with 9 bases matching TRBD1. Losses at the gene ends were 4 bases for V and 7 bases for J; bases not matched to a gene: 9. Per the germline V gene, CDR1 is SGHRS and CDR2 is YFSETQ. This CDR3 contains 14 residues. CDR3 in DNA: TGCGCCAGCAGCGCGGGACAGGGAAATAGAGAGCAGTACTTC. Translated: CASSAGQGNREQYF.

The chain has TRBV29-1 and TRBJ1-5, with 7 bases identical to TRBD1. The CDR3 loop spans 18 amino acids. V was clipped by 2 bases and J by 0 bases; unmatched bases: 13. Germline V lookup: CDR1 SQVTM, CDR2 ANQGSEA. The CDR3 region is CSVELVGTDTYSNQPQHF. In nucleotides, the CDR3 is TGCAGCGTTGAATTAGTGGGGACAGATACGTATAGCAATCAGCCCCAGCATTTT.

The V and J genes are TRBV7-9 and TRBJ1-4, with a possible D match to TRBD1 (5 bases). V was trimmed by 5 bases and J by 8 bases, leaving 15 bases between them. Germline V gene lookup returns CDR1 SEHNR and CDR2 FQNEAQ (reference sequence). This CDR3 region has 14 residues. The CDR3: CASSAPGVGEKLFF. The CDR3 bases are TGTGCCAGCAGCGCCCCGGGGGTAGGGGAAAAACTGTTTTTT.

The V and J genes are TRBV12-3 or TRBV12-4 and TRBJ2-2; a possible D gene is TRBD2 (6 bases). The CDR3 covers 13 residues. V lost 4 bases and J 9 bases, leaving 12 bases between the germline ends. The CDR3, as DNA: TGTGCCAGCAGTTATCGGGGGATCCGGGAGCTGTTTTTT. This sequence encodes CASSYRGIRELFF.

This chain connects TRBV6-5 to TRBJ1-4; tentative D call: TRBD1 (5 bases). CDR3 length: 13 amino acids. The germline gives CDR1 MNHEY, CDR2 SVGAGI. V gave up 5 bases and J gave up 4 bases, with 8 bases separating them. DNA for the CDR3: TGTGCCAGCAGTAGAGACAGTAATGAAAAACTGTTTTTT. It codes for CASSRDSNEKLFF.

The chain couples TRBV7-2 to TRBJ1-1; D possibly corresponds to TRBD1 (6 bases). CDR1 and CDR2 from the germline V gene are SGHTA and FQGNSA. The CDR3 is 14 residues long. V was clipped by 2 bases and J by 4 bases, with 11 bases between them. The CDR3 nucleotides read TGTGCCAGCAGCTTATGGGCAGGGGTCACTGAAGCTTTCTTT. It translates to CASSLWAGVTEAFF.

The rearrangement links TRBV24-1 to TRBJ2-2, with D perhaps TRBD2 (6 bases). This CDR3 spans 17 amino acids. The V gene lost 5 bases and the J gene lost 6 bases, with 21 bases spanning the gap. Germline V gene data show CDR1 as KGHDR and CDR2 as SFDVKD. CDR3 coding DNA: TGTGCCACCAGTGTAGGTGGAGTCGGAGGGCGCCCCGGGGAGCTGTTTTTT. Encoded protein: CATSVGGVGGRPGELFF.

The V gene is TRBV5-4, the J gene TRBJ2-5, with a weak D call TRBD1 (6 bases). The germline V gene has CDR1 SGHNT and CDR2 YYREEE (reference sequence). This CDR3 has 16 amino acids. V was cut by 5 bases and J by 4 bases, with 21 bases left in between. The CDR3 nucleotides are TGTGCCAGCAGTAGGACCGTTGGGCAGGGGATAGAGACCCAGTACTTC. It encodes CASSRTVGQGIETQYF. The whole variable domain, remainder taken from reference TRBV5-4 and TRBJ2-5, is ETGVTQSPTHLIKTRGQQVTLRCSSQSGHNTVSWYQQALGQGPQFIFQYYREEENGRGNFPPRFSGLQFPNYSSELNVNALELDDSALYLCASSRTVGQGIETQYFGPGTRLLVL.

The chain employs TRBV25-1 and TRBJ1-2, with TRBD1 matching 9 bases. CDR3 length equals 13 residues. Germline CDR1 is MGHDK and CDR2 is SYGVNS. With V trimmed by 3 bases and J by 5 bases, 1 base remained unmatched. The CDR3 DNA follows: TGTGCCAGCAGTGAGGGGACAGGGTATGGCTACACCTTC. This encodes CASSEGTGYGYTF.

The rearrangement joins TRBV7-3 to TRBJ2-2; 8 bases map to TRBD2. The junction had 0 bases not matched to a gene; V was cut back by 2 bases and J by 1 base. CDR3 length: 15 amino acids. Germline V lookup: CDR1 SGHTA, CDR2 FQGTGA. The CDR3: CASSLAGGNTGELFF. Written as DNA, the CDR3 is TGTGCCAGCAGCTTAGCGGGGGGGAACACCGGGGAGCTGTTTTTT.

The chain couples TRBV6-2 or TRBV6-3 to TRBJ1-6; weak D call: TRBD1 (5 bases). The CDR3 contains 14 residues. Trimming left V 4 bases short and J 9 bases short, with 13 bases between. Germline V lookup: CDR1 MNHEY, CDR2 SVGEGT. The CDR3 region is CASSFQGLSSPLHF. The CDR3 DNA sequence: TGTGCCAGCAGTTTCCAGGGATTGAGTTCACCCCTCCACTTT.

J is TRBJ1-3 and V is TRBV3-1 (or the pseudogene TRBV3-2), with D unresolved. The germline V and J ends were trimmed by 2 bases and 3 bases, with 11 bases remaining between them. Germline CDR1 reads LGHDT; CDR2 reads YNNKEL (reference sequence). CDR3 length: 15 residues. The CDR3 nucleotides are TGTGCCAGCAGCCAACAGGCCTTACGTGGAAACACCATATATTTT. Its protein product is CASSQQALRGNTIYF.

This clone was picked up a small number of times. CDR3 sequence: CAWSSNQGSYTF. CDR3 in DNA: TGTGCCTGGAGTTCAAACCAGGGGAGCTACACCTTC. This rearrangement joins TRBV30 to TRBJ1-2; TRBD1 is a possible D gene (6 bases). The CDR3 has 12 residues. The germline CDR1 and CDR2 sequences are GTSNPN and SVGIG (reference sequence). The germline V and J ends were trimmed by 2 bases and 9 bases, with 13 bases remaining between them.

This chain connects TRBV21-1 to TRBJ2-7; the tabulated D call, TRBD1, remains unverified against the DNA. TRBV21-1 represents a pseudogene. The CDR3 has 19 residues. CDR3 residues: CASRNRDRAPRPIPYEQYF. CDR3 sequence (DNA): TGTGCCAGCAGGAACCGGGACAGGGCCCCCAGGCCCATACCCTACGAGCAGTACTTC.

The rearrangement joins TRBV7-2 to TRBJ1-1; a weak D match, TRBD1 (5 bases). CDR1 and CDR2 (germline): SGHTA, FQGNSA. The germline V and J ends were trimmed by 2 bases and 5 bases, with 15 bases remaining between them. The CDR3 runs to 15 residues. The CDR3: CASSLSRPGGTEAFF. The CDR3, as DNA: TGTGCCAGCAGCTTAAGTAGGCCGGGGGGGACTGAAGCTTTCTTT.

The chain couples TRBV18 to TRBJ1-5; TRBD1 agrees at 7 bases. Germline assignment: CDR1 KGHSH and CDR2 LQKENI. The length of the CDR3 is 17 residues. V lost 3 bases and J lost 0; bases outside the gene matches: 8. CDR3 in DNA: TGTGCCAGCTCACCCCTCCCCGGGACAGTTAGCAATCAGCCCCAGCATTTT. This sequence encodes CASSPLPGTVSNQPQHF.

The chain recombines TRBV25-1 with TRBJ1-6; the D is unclear. Trimming stripped 8 bases from V and 11 bases from J, with 16 bases between. This CDR3 contains 13 residues. CDR1 is MGHDK, CDR2 SYGVNS, per germline. The CDR3 here is CASGVAGSPPLHF. DNA for the CDR3: TGTGCCAGCGGAGTGGCGGGTAGTCCACCCCTCCACTTT.

The V call is TRBV5-5, the J call TRBJ1-4; tentative D call: TRBD1 (5 bases). Germline-derived CDR1 and CDR2 are SGHKS and YYEKEE (reference sequence). Trimming took 4 bases from V and 8 from J, leaving 18 bases between them. This CDR3 is 15 amino acids long. The CDR3 loop is CASSRNRQGGEKLFF. Written as DNA, the CDR3 is TGTGCCAGCAGCCGGAACCGGCAGGGAGGGGAAAAACTGTTTTTT.

This sequence joins TRBV7-2 and TRBJ2-1; maybe TRBD2 (5 bases). This CDR3 region has 15 residues. The ends were cut back, 5 bases at V and 6 bases at J, with 17 bases in the middle. Germline V lookup: CDR1 SGHTA, CDR2 FQGNSA. The CDR3 spells CASSPQPSSPNEQFF. Written as DNA, the CDR3 is TGTGCCAGCAGCCCCCAGCCTAGCTCCCCCAATGAGCAGTTCTTC.

The CDR3 nucleotides are TGTGCCAGCAGCCCCGGGACCTACGAGCAGTACTTC. Protein sequence: CASSPGTYEQYF. V and J are TRBV6-2 or TRBV6-3 and TRBJ2-7; D is perhaps TRBD2 (5 bases). V lost 6 bases and J lost 2, with 8 bases in between. Germline CDR1 MNHEY, CDR2 SVGEGT. The CDR3 runs to 12 residues.

The table lists this clone with a few counts. The rearrangement links TRBV2 to TRBJ2-2; D call uncertain. The CDR3 runs 12 residues. The V end was cut by 5 bases, the J end by 5 bases, with 6 bases between. The germline gives CDR1 SNHLY, CDR2 FYNNEI. For the CDR3, the DNA is TGTGCCAGCAGTTTATTTACCGGGGAGCTGTTTTTT. Translating gives CASSLFTGELFF.

The chain carries TRBV5-1 and TRBJ1-3; 8 bases align to TRBD1. The CDR3 consists of 14 residues. V gave up 4 bases and J gave up 4 bases; unmatched junction bases: 4. Per germline, CDR1 SGHRS and CDR2 YFSETQ. The CDR3 DNA sequence: TGCGCCAGCAGCAACCGGGACAGGGGAAACACCATATATTTT. Its translation: CASSNRDRGNTIYF.

This clone was detected a few times. J is TRBJ2-1 and V is TRBV29-1; 11 nucleotides match TRBD1. Germline CDR1 SQVTM, CDR2 ANQGSEA. The CDR3 sequence is 15 residues long. V was clipped by 4 bases and J by 0 bases; unmatched bases: 2. CDR3 nucleotides: TGCAGCGTTGTTGGGACAGGGGGCTCCTACAATGAGCAGTTCTTC. It codes for CSVVGTGGSYNEQFF.